This is a list of T cell receptor beta chains from one sample in a study of cytomegalovirus exposure and HLA in healthy donors. TCRdb's table, derived via immunoSEQ multiplex PCR, lists solely in-frame clones and lacks some. The table shows about 190,000 clones, with around 83% occurring only once. The sequenced sample was PBMCs. These receptors were taken from a man aged 35 to 55 in good health and CMV-seropositive. CDR3s include the opening cysteine and the closing phenylalanine or tryptophan. Fields, in order: clone size, CDR3 length, J gene, V gene, D gene, CDR3 protein, CDR3 DNA. A D gene is named only where the DNA matches it firmly. Size tells how often a clone was seen (once, few, many) or the class of an expanded clone, and some rows leave it out.

abundance: once; len: 13; j_gene: TRBJ1-3; v_gene: TRBV29-1; d_gene: -; CDR3aa: CSVVSYSGNTIYF; CDR3nt: TGCAGCGTTGTGAGTTACTCTGGAAACACCATATATTTT
abundance: -; len: 15; j_gene: TRBJ2-3; v_gene: TRBV11-2; d_gene: TRBD2; CDR3aa: CASSLGAGSTDTQYF; CDR3nt: TGTGCCAGCAGCTTGGGAGCGGGAAGCACAGATACGCAGTATTTT
abundance: -; len: 13; j_gene: TRBJ2-7; v_gene: TRBV27; d_gene: TRBD2; CDR3aa: CASSLAGAGEQYF; CDR3nt: TGTGCCAGCAGTCTAGCGGGAGCAGGCGAGCAGTACTTC
abundance: -; len: 20; j_gene: TRBJ2-1; v_gene: TRBV18; d_gene: TRBD2; CDR3aa: CASSPPRGGASPATYNEQFF; CDR3nt: TGTGCCAGCTCACCCCCCCGGGGGGGGGCCTCGCCAGCCACCTACAATGAGCAGTTCTTC
abundance: once; len: 13; j_gene: TRBJ2-3; v_gene: TRBV5-1; d_gene: TRBD2; CDR3aa: CASSIEWEGTQYF; CDR3nt: TGCGCCAGCAGCATAGAGTGGGAGGGAACGCAGTATTTT
abundance: -; len: 16; j_gene: TRBJ1-2; v_gene: TRBV6-6; d_gene: -; CDR3aa: CASSYVVAEVAYGYTF; CDR3nt: TGTGCCAGCAGTTACGTCGTAGCCGAGGTTGCCTATGGCTACACCTTC
abundance: -; len: 13; j_gene: TRBJ2-3; v_gene: TRBV29-1; d_gene: -; CDR3aa: CSVERTATDTQYF; CDR3nt: TGCAGCGTTGAAAGGACAGCCACAGATACGCAGTATTTT
abundance: -; len: 14; j_gene: TRBJ2-1; v_gene: TRBV7-2; d_gene: -; CDR3aa: CASSPDPGFNEQFF; CDR3nt: TGTGCCAGCAGCCCGGATCCGGGGTTCAATGAGCAGTTCTTC
abundance: few; len: 17; j_gene: TRBJ2-6; v_gene: TRBV15; d_gene: -; CDR3aa: CATSRVSGAAGANVLTF; CDR3nt: TGTGCCACCAGCAGAGTATCAGGGGCGGCAGGGGCCAACGTCCTGACTTTC
abundance: -; len: 16; j_gene: TRBJ2-7; v_gene: TRBV7-6; d_gene: TRBD1; CDR3aa: CASSPRGGTGDHEQYF; CDR3nt: TGTGCCAGCAGCCCCCGGGGCGGGACAGGGGACCACGAGCAGTACTTC